Below, 4 T cell receptor beta chains from the same sample are listed, as sequenced in a study of OX40 agonist ivuxolimab in advanced cancers. Sequenced by immunoSEQ multiplex PCR; TCRdb stores in-frame clones only, minus some. In the table there are 65,000 to 100,000 clones, 75% to 95% of which are singletons. Sequenced material: CD4+ or CD8+ T cells sorted from blood, taken in a trial of the OX40 agonist ivuxolimab. These receptor sequences come from an adult with an advanced solid tumor such as melanoma, head and neck, liver or kidney cancer.

V usage is TRBV5-1 and J usage is TRBJ2-6; 8 bases map to TRBD1. V gave up 0 bases and J gave up 3 bases; unmatched junction bases: 17. The CDR3 is made up of 21 amino acids. The germline CDR1 and CDR2 sequences are SGHRS and YFSETQ. The CDR3: CASSLARIGTGTSGGANVLTF. The CDR3 nucleotides are TGCGCCAGCAGCTTGGCGAGAATTGGGACAGGAACCTCGGGTGGGGCCAACGTCCTGACTTTC.

The chain employs TRBV9 and TRBJ2-3, with D perhaps being TRBD1 or TRBD2 (5 bases each). The CDR3 covers 15 residues. The V end was cut by 4 bases, the J end by 2 bases, with 14 bases between. Germline V gene data show CDR1 as SGDLS and CDR2 as YYNGEE. CDR3 sequence: CASSTRDGDTDTQYF. The CDR3 DNA sequence: TGTGCCAGCAGCACTCGGGACGGAGACACAGATACGCAGTATTTT.

This chain uses TRBV5-5 with TRBJ1-5, with TRBD1 matching 8 bases. V was clipped by 4 bases and J by 0 bases; unmatched bases: 9. CDR3 length: 17 amino acids. Germline V gives CDR1 SGHKS, CDR2 YYEKEE (reference sequence). The DNA of the CDR3 is TGTGCCAGCAGCCATGTTGACAGGGGCATTAGCAATCAGCCCCAGCATTTT. This encodes CASSHVDRGISNQPQHF.

This clone showed up just once. The rearrangement joins TRBV19 to TRBJ2-7; D ambiguous. Germline CDR1 reads LNHDA; CDR2 reads SQIVND (reference sequence). CDR3 length equals 12 residues. V lost 3 bases to trimming and J lost 6 bases, with 9 bases between them. CDR3 sequence reads: CASSILKGEQYF. The CDR3 nucleotides read TGTGCCAGTAGTATTCTTAAGGGCGAGCAGTACTTC.